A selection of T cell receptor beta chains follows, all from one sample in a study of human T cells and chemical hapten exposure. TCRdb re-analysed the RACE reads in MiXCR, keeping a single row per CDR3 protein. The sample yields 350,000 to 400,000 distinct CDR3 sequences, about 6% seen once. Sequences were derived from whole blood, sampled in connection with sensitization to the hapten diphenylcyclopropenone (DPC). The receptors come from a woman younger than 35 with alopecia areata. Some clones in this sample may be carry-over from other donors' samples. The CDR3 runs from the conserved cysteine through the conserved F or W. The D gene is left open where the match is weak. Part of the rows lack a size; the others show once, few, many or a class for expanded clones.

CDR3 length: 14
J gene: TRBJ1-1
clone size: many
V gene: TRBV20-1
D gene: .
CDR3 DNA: TGCAGTGCTTCACGGGGGGCCTCGAACACTGAAGCTTTCTTT
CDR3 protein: CSASRGASNTEAFF

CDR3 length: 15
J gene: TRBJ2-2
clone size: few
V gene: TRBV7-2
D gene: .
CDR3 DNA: TGTGCCAGCAGCTTAGCGGCAGGGGTGGCCGGGGAGCTGTTTTTT
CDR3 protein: CASSLAAGVAGELFF

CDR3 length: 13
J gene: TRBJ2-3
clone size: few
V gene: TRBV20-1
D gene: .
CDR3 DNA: TGCAGTGCTCCCCGGGGGATCACAGATACGCAGTATTTT
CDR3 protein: CSAPRGITDTQYF

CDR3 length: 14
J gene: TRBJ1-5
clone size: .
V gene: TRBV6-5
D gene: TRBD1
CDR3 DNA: TGTGCCAGCAGTCCGCTCAGGGGGAATCAGCCCCAGCATTTT
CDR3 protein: CASSPLRGNQPQHF

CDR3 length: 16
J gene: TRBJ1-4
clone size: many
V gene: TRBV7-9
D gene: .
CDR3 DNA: TGTGCCAGCAGCCAACGTTCGGCAGGTCTTAATGAAAAACTGTTTTTT
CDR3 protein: CASSQRSAGLNEKLFF

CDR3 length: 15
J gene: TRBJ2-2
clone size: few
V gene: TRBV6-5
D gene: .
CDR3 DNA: TGTGCCAGCAGCCTCGGACAGCTGAACACCGGGGAGCTGTTTTTT
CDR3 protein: CASSLGQLNTGELFF

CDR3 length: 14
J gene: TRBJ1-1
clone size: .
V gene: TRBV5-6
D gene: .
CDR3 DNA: TGTACCAGCAGCTTGGCTTTGGGGGCTAGAGAAGCTTTCTTT
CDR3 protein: CTSSLALGAREAFF

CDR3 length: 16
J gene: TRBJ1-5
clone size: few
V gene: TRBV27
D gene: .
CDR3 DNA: TGTGCCAGCAGTCCCAGGTGGGGGGACGGAAATCAGCCCCAGCATTTT
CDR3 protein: CASSPRWGDGNQPQHF

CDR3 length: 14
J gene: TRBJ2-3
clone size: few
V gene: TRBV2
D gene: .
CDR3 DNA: TGTGCCAGCAGGAGGGAGGAGAGGACAGATACGCAGTATTTT
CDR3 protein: CASRREERTDTQYF

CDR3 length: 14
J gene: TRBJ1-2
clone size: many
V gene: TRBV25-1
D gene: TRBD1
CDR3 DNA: TGTGCCAGCAGAGAGGACAGGGGAGGCTATGGCTACACCTTC
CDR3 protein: CASREDRGGYGYTF

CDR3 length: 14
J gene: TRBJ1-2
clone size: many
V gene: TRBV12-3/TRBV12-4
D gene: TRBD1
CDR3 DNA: TGTGCCAGCAGCCTTGGACAGGGGCTTTATGGCTACACCTTC
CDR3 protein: CASSLGQGLYGYTF

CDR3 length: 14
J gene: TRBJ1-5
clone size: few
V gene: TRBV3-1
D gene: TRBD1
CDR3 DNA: TGTGCCAGCAGCCATGACAGGGGGTTTCAGCCCCAGCATTTT
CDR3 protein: CASSHDRGFQPQHF

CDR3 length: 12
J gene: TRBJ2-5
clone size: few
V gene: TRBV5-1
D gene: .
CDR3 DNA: TGCGCCAGCAGAGGTTACCAAGAGACCCAGTACTTC
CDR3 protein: CASRGYQETQYF

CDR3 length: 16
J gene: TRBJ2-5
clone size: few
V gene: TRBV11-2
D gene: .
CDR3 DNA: TGTGCCAGCAGCTTGAAGGCACAGTCCTTTAAAGAGACCCAGTACTTC
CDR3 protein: CASSLKAQSFKETQYF

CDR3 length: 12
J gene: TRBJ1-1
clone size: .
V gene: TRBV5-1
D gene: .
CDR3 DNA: TGCGCCAGCCACAGGGAGGGCACTGAAGCTTTCTTT
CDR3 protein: CASHREGTEAFF

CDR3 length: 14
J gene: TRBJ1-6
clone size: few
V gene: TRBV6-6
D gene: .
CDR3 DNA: TGTGCCAGCAGGGACGGCCCCATGCATTCACCCCTCCACTTT
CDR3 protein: CASRDGPMHSPLHF

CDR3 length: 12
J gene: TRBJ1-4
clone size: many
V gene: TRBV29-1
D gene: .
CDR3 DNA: TGCAGCGTTACCAGGGAGAATGAAAAACTGTTTTTT
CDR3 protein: CSVTRENEKLFF

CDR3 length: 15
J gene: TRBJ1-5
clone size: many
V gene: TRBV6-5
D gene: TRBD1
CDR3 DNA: TGTGCCAGCAGTTACAGGGGGCTGAGCAATCAGCCCCAGCATTTT
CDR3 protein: CASSYRGLSNQPQHF

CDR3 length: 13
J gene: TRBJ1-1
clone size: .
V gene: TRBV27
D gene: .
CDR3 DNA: TGTGCCAGCAGTTTTAGACAGAACACTGAAGCTTTCTTT
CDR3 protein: CASSFRQNTEAFF

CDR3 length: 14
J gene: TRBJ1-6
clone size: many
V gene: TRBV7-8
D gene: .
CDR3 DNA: TGTGCCAGCAGCTTTTACCAGACTAATTCACCCCTCCACTTT
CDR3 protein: CASSFYQTNSPLHF

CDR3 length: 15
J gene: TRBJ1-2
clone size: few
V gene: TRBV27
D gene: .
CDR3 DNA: TGTGCCAGCAGTTTAAAGGCAGGGCCTTTCTATGGCTACACCTTC
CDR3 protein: CASSLKAGPFYGYTF

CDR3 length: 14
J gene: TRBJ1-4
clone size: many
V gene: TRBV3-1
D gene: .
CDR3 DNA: TGTGCCAGCAGCCACGGCGAGCTGAATGAAAAACTGTTTTTT
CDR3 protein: CASSHGELNEKLFF

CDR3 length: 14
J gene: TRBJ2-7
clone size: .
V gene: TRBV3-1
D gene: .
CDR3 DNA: TGTGCCAGCAGCCCCGGACTCTACTCCTACGAGCAGTACTTC
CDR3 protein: CASSPGLYSYEQYF

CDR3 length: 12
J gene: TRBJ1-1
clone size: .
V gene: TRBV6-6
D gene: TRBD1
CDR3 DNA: TGTGCCAGCGGCGGACAGGGGGTAATAACTTTCTTT
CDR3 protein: CASGGQGVITFF

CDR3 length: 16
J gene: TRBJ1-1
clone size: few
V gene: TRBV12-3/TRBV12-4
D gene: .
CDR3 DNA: TGTGCCAGCAGTTTGGTTGAAGAGGGGCCGGGAACTGAAGCTTTCTTT
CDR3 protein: CASSLVEEGPGTEAFF

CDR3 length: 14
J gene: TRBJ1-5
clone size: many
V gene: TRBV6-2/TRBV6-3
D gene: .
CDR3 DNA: TGTGCCAGCAGACGCCCGCAGCATAATCAGCCCCAGCATTTT
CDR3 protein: CASRRPQHNQPQHF

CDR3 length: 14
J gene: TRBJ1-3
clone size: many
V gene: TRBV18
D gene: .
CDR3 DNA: TGTGCCAGCTCACCACTGCTCTCTGGAAACACCATATATTTT
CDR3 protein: CASSPLLSGNTIYF

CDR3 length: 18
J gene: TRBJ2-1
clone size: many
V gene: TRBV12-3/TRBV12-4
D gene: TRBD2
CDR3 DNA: TGTGCCAGCAGTTTAGTGGGACTAGCGGGGGGGCCCTACAATGAGCAGTTCTTC
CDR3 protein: CASSLVGLAGGPYNEQFF

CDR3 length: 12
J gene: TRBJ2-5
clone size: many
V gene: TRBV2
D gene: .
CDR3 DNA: TGTGCCAGCAGTGTTGAAACAGGCTTGCAGTACTTC
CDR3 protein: CASSVETGLQYF

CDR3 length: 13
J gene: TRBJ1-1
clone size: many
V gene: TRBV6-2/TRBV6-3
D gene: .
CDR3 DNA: TGTGCCAGCAGTTACATGCCAGATCGGGAAGCTTTCTTT
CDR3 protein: CASSYMPDREAFF

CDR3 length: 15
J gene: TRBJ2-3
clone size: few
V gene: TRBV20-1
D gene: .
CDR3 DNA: TGCAGTGCCCAGACACAGGGTTCGGGCACAGATACGCAGTATTTT
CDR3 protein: CSAQTQGSGTDTQYF